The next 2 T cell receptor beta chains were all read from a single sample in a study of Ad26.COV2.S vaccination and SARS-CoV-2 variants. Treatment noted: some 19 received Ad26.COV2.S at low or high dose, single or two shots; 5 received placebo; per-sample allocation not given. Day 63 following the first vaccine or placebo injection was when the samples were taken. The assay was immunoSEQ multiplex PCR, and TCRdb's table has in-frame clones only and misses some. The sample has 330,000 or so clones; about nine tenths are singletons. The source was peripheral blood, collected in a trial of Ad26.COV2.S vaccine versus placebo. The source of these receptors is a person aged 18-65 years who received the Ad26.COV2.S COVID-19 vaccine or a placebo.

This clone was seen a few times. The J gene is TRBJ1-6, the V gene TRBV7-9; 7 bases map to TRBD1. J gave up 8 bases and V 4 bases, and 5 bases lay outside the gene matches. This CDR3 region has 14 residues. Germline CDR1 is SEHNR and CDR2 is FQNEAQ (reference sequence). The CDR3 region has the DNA TGTGCCAGCAGCTCCGGGACAGACTATTCACCCCTCCACTTT. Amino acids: CASSSGTDYSPLHF.

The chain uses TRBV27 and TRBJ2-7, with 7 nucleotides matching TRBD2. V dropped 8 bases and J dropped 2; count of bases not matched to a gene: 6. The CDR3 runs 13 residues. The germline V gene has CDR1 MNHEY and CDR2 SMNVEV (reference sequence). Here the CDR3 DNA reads TGTGCCAGCCGTAGCGGGTCTACCTACGAGCAGTACTTC. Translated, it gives CASRSGSTYEQYF.